This TCR beta chain is from a study of blood T cell repertoires in COVID-19. Study overall: Collection of acute and convalescent COVID-19 samples took place in the United States, Italy and Spain. Nucleic acid was either cDNA or gDNA, and it came from T cells, B-cell-depleted T cells, or PBMCs.

A Seattle source enrolled patients during active infection and followed them longitudinally. Germline loops: CDR1 MNHEY, CDR2 SVGAGI. The V end lost 3 bases, the J end lost 3 bases, and 11 bases lay between the germline ends. CDR3 length equals 14 residues. Some clones are missing from TCRdb's copy, which holds only in-frame ones; the method was immunoSEQ multiplex PCR. The data contain about 230,000 clones, 75% to 85% of them singletons. The sequence derives from a man aged 50 to 59 with COVID-19, enrolled during active disease. The V gene is TRBV6-5, the J gene TRBJ1-2; D possibly corresponds to TRBD1 (6 bases). The sequenced sample consisted of peripheral blood. In nucleotides, the CDR3 is TGTGCCAGCAGTTATTTGCCAGGGGACTATGGCTACACCTTC. Protein product: CASSYLPGDYGYTF.